This T cell receptor beta chain was profiled in a study of cytomegalovirus exposure and HLA in healthy donors. Study findings and constraints: An analysis that came later showed most CMV-associated TCR beta chains appearing HLA-restricted.

Comment on this clone: No antigen is known for it.

Primers included in the PCR were 60 Vbeta and 13 Jbeta primers. Here immunoSEQ multiplex PCR was the method, and the copy in TCRdb shows in-frame clones only, minus some. Of about 190,000 clones listed, approximately 81% were seen once; the top ten hold around 2.2%. The CDR3 is 14 residues long. V lost 2 bases and J lost 11; bases outside the gene matches: 11. CDR1 and CDR2 from the germline V gene are MNHEY and SMNVEV (reference sequence). The TCR was taken from a woman aged 25-40 years in good health and CMV-seronegative. The V call is TRBV27, the J call TRBJ1-2; 7 bases align to TRBD1. The source material was PBMCs. This CDR3 reads CASSLKWDSLVYTF. Written as DNA, the CDR3 is TGTGCCAGCAGTTTAAAGTGGGACAGCCTCGTGTACACCTTC.